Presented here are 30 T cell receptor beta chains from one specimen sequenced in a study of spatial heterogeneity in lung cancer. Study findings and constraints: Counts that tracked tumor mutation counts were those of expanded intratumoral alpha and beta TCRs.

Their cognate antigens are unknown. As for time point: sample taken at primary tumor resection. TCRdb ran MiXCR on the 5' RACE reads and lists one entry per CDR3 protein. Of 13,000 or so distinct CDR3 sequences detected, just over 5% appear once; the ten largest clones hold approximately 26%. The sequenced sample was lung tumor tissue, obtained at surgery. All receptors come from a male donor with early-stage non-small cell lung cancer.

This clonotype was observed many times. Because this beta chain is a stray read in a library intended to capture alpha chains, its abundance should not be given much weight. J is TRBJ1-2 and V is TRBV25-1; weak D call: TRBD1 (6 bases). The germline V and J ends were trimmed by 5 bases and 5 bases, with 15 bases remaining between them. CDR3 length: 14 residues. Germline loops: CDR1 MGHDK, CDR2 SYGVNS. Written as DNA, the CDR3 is TGTGCCAGCAGTCCCTCCTTGACAGGTTATGGCTACACCTTC. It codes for CASSPSLTGYGYTF.

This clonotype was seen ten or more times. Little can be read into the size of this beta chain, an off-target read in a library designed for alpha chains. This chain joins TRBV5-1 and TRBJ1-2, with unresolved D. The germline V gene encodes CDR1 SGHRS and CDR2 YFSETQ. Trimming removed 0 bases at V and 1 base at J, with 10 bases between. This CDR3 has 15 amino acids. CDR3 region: CASSLGQILNYGYTF. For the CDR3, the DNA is TGCGCCAGCAGCTTGGGGCAGATTCTTAACTATGGCTACACCTTC.

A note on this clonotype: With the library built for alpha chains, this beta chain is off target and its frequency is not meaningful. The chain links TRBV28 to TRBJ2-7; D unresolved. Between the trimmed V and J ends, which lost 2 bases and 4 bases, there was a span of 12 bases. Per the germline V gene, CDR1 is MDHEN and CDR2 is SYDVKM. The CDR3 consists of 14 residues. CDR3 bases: TGTGCCAGCAGTTTACTAGATACCGCTTACGAGCAGTACTTC. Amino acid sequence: CASSLLDTAYEQYF.

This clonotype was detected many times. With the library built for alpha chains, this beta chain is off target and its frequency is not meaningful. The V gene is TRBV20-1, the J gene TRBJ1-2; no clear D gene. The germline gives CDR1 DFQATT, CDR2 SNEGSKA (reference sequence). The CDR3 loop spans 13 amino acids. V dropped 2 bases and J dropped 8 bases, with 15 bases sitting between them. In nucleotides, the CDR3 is TGCAGTGCTAGACCACTACGGGGTAGGGGCTACACCTTC. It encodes CSARPLRGRGYTF.

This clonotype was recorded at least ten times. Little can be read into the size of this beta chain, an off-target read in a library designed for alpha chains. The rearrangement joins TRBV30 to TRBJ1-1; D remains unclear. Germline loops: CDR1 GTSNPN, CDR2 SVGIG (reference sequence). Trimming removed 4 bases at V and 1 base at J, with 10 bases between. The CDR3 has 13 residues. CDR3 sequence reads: CAWIGVRNTEAFF. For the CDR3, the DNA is TGTGCCTGGATCGGGGTCCGGAACACTGAAGCTTTCTTT.

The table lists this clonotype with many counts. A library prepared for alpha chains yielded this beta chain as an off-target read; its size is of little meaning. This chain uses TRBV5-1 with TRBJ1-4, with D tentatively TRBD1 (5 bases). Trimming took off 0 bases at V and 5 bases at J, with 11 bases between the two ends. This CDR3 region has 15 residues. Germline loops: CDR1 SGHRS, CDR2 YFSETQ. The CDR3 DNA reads TGCGCCAGCAGCTTGGCCGGGACCCCGAATGAAAAACTGTTTTTT. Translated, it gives CASSLAGTPNEKLFF.

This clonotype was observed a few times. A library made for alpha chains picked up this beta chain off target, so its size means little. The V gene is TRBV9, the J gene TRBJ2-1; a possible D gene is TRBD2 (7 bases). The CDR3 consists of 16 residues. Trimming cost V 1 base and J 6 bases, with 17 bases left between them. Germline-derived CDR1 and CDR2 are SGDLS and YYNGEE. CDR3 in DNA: TGTGCCAGCAGCGTAAGGGGGGGCACGGGTGGCAATGAGCAGTTCTTC. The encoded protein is CASSVRGGTGGNEQFF. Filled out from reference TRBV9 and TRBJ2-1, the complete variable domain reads DSGVTQTPKHLITATGQRVTLRCSPRSGDLSVYWYQQSLDQGLQFLIQYYNGEERAKGNILERFSAQQFPDLHSELNLSSLELGDSALYFCASSVRGGTGGNEQFFGPGTRLTVL.

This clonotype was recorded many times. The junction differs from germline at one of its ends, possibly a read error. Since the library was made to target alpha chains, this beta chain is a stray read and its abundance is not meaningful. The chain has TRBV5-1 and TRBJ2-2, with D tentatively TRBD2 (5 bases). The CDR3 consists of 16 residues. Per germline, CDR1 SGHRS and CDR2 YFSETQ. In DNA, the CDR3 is TGCGCCAGCAGCGGTAGCCGGGGTTCGGGCACCGAGGAGCTGTTTTTT. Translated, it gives CASSGSRGSGTEELFF.

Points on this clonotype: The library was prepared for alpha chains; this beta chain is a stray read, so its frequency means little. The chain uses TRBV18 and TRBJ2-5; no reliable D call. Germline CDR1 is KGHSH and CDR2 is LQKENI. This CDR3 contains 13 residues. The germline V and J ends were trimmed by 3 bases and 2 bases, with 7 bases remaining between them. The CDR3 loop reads CASSPGLQETQYF. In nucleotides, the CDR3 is TGTGCCAGCTCACCTGGGCTACAAGAGACCCAGTACTTC.

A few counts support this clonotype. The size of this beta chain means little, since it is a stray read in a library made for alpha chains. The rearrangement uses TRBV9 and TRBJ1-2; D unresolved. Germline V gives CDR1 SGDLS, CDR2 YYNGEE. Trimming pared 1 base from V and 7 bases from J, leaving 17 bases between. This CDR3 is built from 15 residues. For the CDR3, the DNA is TGTGCCAGCAGCGTATTGGGAGGGAGTGGAAGTGGCTACACCTTC. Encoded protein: CASSVLGGSGSGYTF.

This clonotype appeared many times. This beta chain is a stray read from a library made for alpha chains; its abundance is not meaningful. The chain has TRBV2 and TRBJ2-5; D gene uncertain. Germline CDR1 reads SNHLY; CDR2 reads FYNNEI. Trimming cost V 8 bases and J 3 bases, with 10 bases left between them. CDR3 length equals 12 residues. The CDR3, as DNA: TGTGCCAGCGCTTATAGTGAAGAGACCCAGTACTTC. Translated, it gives CASAYSEETQYF.

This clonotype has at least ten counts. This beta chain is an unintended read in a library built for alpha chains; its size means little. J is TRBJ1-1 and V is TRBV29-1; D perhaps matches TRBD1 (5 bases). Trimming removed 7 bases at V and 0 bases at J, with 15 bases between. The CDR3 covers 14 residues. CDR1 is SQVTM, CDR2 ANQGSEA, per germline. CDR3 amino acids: CSGGREPLNTEAFF. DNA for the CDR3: TGCAGCGGCGGCAGGGAGCCCCTGAACACTGAAGCTTTCTTT. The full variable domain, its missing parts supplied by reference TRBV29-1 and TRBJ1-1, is SAVISQKPSRDICQRGTSLTIQCQVDSQVTMMFWYRQQPGQSLTLIATANQGSEATYESGFVIDKFPISRPNLTFSTLTVSNMSPEDSSIYLCSGGREPLNTEAFFGQGTRLTVV.

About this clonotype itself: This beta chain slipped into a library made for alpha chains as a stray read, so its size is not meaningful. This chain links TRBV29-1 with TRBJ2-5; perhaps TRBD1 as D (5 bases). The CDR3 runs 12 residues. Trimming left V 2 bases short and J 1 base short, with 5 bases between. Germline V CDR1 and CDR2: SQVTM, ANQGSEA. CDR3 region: CSVERGQETQYF. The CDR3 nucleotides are TGCAGCGTTGAAAGGGGCCAAGAGACCCAGTACTTC.

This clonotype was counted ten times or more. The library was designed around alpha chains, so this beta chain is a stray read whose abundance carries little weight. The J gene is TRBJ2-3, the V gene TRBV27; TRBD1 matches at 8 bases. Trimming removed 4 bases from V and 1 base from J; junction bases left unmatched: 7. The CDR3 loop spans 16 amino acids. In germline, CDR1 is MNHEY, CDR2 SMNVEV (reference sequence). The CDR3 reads CASSYRTGTGTDTQYF. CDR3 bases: TGTGCCAGCAGTTACCGGACAGGGACTGGCACAGATACGCAGTATTTT.

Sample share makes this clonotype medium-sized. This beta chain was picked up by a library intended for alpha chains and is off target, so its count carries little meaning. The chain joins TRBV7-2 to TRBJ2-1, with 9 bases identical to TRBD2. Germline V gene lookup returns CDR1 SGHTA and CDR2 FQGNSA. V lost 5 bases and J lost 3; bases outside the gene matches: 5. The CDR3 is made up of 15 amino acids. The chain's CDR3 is CASSRAGGVYNEQFF. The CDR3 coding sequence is TGTGCCAGCAGCCGAGCGGGGGGAGTCTACAATGAGCAGTTCTTC. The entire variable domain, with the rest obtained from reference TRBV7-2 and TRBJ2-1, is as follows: GAGVSQSPSNKVTEKGKDVELRCDPISGHTALYWYRQSLGQGLEFLIYFQGNSAPDKSGLPSDRFSAERTGGSVSTLTIQRTQQEDSAVYLCASSRAGGVYNEQFFGPGTRLTVL.

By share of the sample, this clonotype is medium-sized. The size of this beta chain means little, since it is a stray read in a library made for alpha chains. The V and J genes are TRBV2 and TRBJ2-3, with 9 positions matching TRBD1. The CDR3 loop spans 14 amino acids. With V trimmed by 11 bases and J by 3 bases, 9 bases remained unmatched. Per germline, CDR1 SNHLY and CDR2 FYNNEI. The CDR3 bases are TGTGCCGGACAGGGGAGAGCACGTACAGATACGCAGTATTTT. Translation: CAGQGRARTDTQYF.

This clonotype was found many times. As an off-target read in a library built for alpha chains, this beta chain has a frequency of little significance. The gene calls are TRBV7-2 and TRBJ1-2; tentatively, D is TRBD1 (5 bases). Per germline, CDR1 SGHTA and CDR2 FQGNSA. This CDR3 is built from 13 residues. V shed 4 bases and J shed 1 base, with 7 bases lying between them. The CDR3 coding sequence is TGTGCCAGCAGCTCCGGACATAACTATGGCTACACCTTC. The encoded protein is CASSSGHNYGYTF.

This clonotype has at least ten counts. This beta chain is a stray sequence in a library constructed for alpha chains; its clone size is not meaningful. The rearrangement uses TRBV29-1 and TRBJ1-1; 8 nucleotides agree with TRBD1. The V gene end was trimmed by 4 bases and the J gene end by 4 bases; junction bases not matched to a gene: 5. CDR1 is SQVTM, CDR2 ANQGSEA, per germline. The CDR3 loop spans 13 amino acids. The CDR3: CSVVTGGATEAFF. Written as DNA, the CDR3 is TGCAGCGTTGTAACAGGGGGGGCCACTGAAGCTTTCTTT.

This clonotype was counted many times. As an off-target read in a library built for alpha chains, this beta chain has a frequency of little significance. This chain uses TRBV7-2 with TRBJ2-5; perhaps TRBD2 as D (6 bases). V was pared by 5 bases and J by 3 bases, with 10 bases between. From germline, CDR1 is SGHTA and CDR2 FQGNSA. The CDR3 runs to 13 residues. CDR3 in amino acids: CASSPPGEETQYF. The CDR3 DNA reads TGTGCCAGCAGCCCCCCGGGAGAAGAGACCCAGTACTTC.

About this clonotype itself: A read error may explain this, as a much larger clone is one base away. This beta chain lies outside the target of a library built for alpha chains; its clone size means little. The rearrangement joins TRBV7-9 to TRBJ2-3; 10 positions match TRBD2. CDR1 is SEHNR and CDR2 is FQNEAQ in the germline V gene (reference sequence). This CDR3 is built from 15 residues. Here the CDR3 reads CASSLARTSGDTQNF. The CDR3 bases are TGTGCCAGCAGCTTAGCGAGGACTAGCGGAGATACGCAGAATTTT.

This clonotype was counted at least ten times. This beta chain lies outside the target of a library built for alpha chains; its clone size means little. CDR3 protein: CASSQEIRQPQHF. The CDR3 DNA reads as TGCGCCAGCAGCCAAGAAATACGTCAGCCCCAGCATTTT. V gene TRBV4-3 combines with J gene TRBJ1-5; D gene unclear. Looked up from germline, CDR1 is LGHNA and CDR2 is YSLEER. CDR3 length: 13 residues. Trimming stripped 0 bases from V and 6 bases from J, with 6 bases between.

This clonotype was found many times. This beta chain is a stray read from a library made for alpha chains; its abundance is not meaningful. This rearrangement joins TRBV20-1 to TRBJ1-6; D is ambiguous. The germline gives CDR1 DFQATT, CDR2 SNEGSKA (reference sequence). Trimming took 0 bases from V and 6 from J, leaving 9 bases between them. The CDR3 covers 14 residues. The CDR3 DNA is TGCAGTGCTAGAGAGAGGACGGTTAATTCACCCCTCCACTTT. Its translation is CSARERTVNSPLHF.

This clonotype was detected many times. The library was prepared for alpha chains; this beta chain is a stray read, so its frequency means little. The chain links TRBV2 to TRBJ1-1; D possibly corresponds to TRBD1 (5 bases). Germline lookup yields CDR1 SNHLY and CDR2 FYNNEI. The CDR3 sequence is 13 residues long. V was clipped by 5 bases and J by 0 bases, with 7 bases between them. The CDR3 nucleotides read TGTGCCAGCAGTCTACAGGTGAACACTGAAGCTTTCTTT. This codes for CASSLQVNTEAFF.

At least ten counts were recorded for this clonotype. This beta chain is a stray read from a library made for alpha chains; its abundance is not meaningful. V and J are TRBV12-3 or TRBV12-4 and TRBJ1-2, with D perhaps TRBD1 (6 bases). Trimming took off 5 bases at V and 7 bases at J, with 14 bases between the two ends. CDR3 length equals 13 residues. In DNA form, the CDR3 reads TGTGCCAGCAGTCTGACAGGTTTAGGTGGCTACACCTTC. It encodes CASSLTGLGGYTF.

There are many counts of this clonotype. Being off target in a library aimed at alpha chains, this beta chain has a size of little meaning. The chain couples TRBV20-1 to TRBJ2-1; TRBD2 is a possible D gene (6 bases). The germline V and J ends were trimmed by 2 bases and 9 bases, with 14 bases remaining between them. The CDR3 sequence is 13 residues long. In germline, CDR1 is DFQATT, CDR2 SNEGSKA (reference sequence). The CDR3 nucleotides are TGCAGTGCTAGATTGGGGGGAACGGCTGAGCAGTTCTTC. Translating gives CSARLGGTAEQFF.

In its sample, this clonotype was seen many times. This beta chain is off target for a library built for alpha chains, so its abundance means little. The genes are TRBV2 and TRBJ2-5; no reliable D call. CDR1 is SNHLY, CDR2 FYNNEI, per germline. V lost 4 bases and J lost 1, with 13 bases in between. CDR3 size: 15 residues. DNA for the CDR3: TGTGCCAGCAGTGTTGACCCAACCTCCCAAGAGACCCAGTACTTC. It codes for CASSVDPTSQETQYF.

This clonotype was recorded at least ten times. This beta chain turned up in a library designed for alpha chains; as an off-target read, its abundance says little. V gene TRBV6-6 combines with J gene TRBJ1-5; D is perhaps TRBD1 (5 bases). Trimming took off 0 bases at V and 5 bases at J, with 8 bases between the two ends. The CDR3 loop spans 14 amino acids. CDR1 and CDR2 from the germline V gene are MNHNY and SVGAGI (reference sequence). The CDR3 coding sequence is TGTGCCAGCAGTTACTCATTAGGGGATCAGCCCCAGCATTTT. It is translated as CASSYSLGDQPQHF.

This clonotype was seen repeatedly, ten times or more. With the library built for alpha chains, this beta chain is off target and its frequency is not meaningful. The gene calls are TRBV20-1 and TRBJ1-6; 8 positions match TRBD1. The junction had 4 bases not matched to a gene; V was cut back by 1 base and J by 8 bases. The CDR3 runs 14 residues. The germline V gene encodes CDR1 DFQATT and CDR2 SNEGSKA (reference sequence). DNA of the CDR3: TGCAGTGCTAGAGCCAGGGGGCGGGATTCACCCCTCCACTTT. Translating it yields CSARARGRDSPLHF.

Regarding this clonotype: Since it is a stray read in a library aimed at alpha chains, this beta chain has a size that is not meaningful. The CDR3 reads CASSLEGGGMNEQFF. CDR3 coding DNA: TGCGCCAGCAGCTTGGAAGGAGGGGGCATGAATGAGCAGTTCTTC. V gene TRBV5-1 combines with J gene TRBJ2-1; tentatively, D is TRBD1 (7 bases). V gave up 0 bases and J gave up 7 bases, with 14 bases separating them. The CDR3 is 15 amino acids. Germline V CDR1 and CDR2: SGHRS, YFSETQ.

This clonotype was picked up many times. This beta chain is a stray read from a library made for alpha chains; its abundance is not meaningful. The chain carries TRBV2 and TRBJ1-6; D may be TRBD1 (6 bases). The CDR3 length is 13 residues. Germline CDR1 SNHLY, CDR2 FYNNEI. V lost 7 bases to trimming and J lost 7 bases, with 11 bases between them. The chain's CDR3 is CASTLRGNSPLHF. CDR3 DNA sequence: TGTGCCAGCACCCTAAGGGGGAATTCACCCCTCCACTTT.